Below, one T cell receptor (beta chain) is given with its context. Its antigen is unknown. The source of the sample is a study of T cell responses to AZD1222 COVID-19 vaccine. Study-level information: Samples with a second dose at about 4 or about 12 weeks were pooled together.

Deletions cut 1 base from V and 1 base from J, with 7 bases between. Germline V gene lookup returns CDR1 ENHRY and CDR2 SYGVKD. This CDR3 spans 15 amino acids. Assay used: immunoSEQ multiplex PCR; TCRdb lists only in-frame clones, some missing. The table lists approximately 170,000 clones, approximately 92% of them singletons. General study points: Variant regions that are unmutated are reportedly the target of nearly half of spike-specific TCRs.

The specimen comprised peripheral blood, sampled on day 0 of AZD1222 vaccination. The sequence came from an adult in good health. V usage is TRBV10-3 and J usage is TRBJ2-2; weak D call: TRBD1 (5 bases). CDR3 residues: CAISEFRGNTGELFF. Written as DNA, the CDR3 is TGTGCCATCAGTGAGTTTAGGGGGAACACCGGGGAGCTGTTTTTT.